The 27 T cell receptor beta chains listed next were all sequenced from one sample in a study of Ad26.COV2.S vaccination and SARS-CoV-2 variants. Treatment indicated: around 19 received Ad26.COV2.S at low or high dose, single or two shots; several received placebo; per-sample allocation not given. Each sample was drawn 63 days after the first injection (of vaccine or placebo). TCRdb's table, derived via immunoSEQ multiplex PCR, lists solely in-frame clones and lacks some. The sample has a few hundred thousand clones, more than 75% seen once; the top ten hold 3.4%. This specimen was peripheral blood, taken in a trial of Ad26.COV2.S vaccine versus placebo. All receptors come from a person aged 18-65 years who received the Ad26.COV2.S COVID-19 vaccine or a placebo.

This clone has a handful of counts. This rearrangement joins TRBV7-3 to TRBJ2-1, with D possibly being TRBD1 (6 bases). V lost 4 bases and J 7 bases, leaving 14 bases between the germline ends. CDR3 length: 14 amino acids. Germline loops: CDR1 SGHTA, CDR2 FQGTGA. The CDR3 sequence: CASSSQGSGNEQFF. The CDR3 DNA sequence: TGTGCCAGCAGCTCACAGGGATCTGGGAATGAGCAGTTCTTC. The full variable domain, in which reference TRBV7-3 and TRBJ2-1 provide the parts outside the CDR3, is GAGVSQTPSNKVTEKGKYVELRCDPISGHTALYWYRQSLGQGPEFLIYFQGTGAADDSGLPNDRFFAVRPEGSVSTLKIQRTERGDSAVYLCASSSQGSGNEQFFGPGTRLTVL.

This clone has more than one count but fewer than ten. This chain links TRBV9 with TRBJ2-1; D is unresolved. The germline V and J ends were trimmed by 3 bases and 10 bases, with 5 bases remaining between them. The CDR3 runs to 10 residues. Germline assignment: CDR1 SGDLS and CDR2 YYNGEE. Written as DNA, the CDR3 is TGTGCCAGCAGCGGACACGAGCAGTTCTTC. As protein: CASSGHEQFF.

The V call is TRBV6-2 or TRBV6-3, the J call TRBJ2-3; 7 positions agree with TRBD1. V was pared by 5 bases and J by 0 bases, with 14 bases of the junction left unmatched. Germline V gene lookup returns CDR1 MNHEY and CDR2 SVGEGT. The CDR3 has 18 residues. The CDR3 region has the DNA TGTGCCAGCAGTACCTACACTTACAGACAGGGTAGCACAGATACGCAGTATTTT. Amino acid sequence: CASSTYTYRQGSTDTQYF.

The chain joins TRBV5-1 to TRBJ1-2; the D gene is possibly TRBD1 (5 bases). Germline values: CDR1 SGHRS, CDR2 YFSETQ. Trimming removed 5 bases from V and 6 bases from J, with 11 bases in between. The CDR3 spans 12 residues. The CDR3 is CASRETDNGYTF. The DNA of the CDR3 is TGCGCCAGCAGGGAGACAGATAATGGCTACACCTTC.

The chain carries TRBV2 and TRBJ1-2, with D unclear. The CDR3 runs to 12 residues. The V and J ends lost 2 bases and 6 bases respectively, with 7 bases between them. In germline, CDR1 is SNHLY, CDR2 FYNNEI. The CDR3 DNA follows: TGTGCCAGCAGTGAACGCAGAGATGGCTACACCTTC. This translates into CASSERRDGYTF.

V and J are TRBV19 and TRBJ2-7; 12 bases fit TRBD1. The CDR3 has 15 amino acids. Germline V gene lookup returns CDR1 LNHDA and CDR2 SQIVND (reference sequence). V lost 4 bases, J lost 1 base, and 2 bases stayed unmatched. The CDR3 spells CASSTGQGASYEQYF. CDR3 bases: TGTGCCAGTAGTACGGGACAGGGGGCTTCCTACGAGCAGTACTTC.

V usage is TRBV6-4 and J usage is TRBJ1-6, with unresolved D. This CDR3 region has 17 residues. Germline V gene sequence: CDR1 MRHNA, CDR2 SNTAGT. Trimming cost V 3 bases and J 6 bases, with 18 bases left between them. The DNA of the CDR3 is TGTGCCAGCAGTGAGGGAACTACGAAGGCCCTTAATTCACCCCTCCACTTT. It specifies CASSEGTTKALNSPLHF.

This clone has just one count. V and J are TRBV9 and TRBJ2-1, with 10 bases identical to TRBD1. CDR3 length: 15 amino acids. Trimming took 0 bases from V and 9 from J; bases not matched to a gene: 6. The germline gives CDR1 SGDLS, CDR2 YYNGEE. The CDR3, as DNA: TGTGCCAGCAGCGTAGTAACGGGACAGGGGATTGAGCAGTTCTTC. Translating gives CASSVVTGQGIEQFF.

The chain joins TRBV28 to TRBJ2-2; no definite D call. CDR1 is MDHEN and CDR2 is SYDVKM in the germline V gene. CDR3 length: 11 amino acids. With 3 bases removed from V and 5 bases from J, the gap between germline ends came to 1 base. CDR3: CASSLTGELFF. For the CDR3, the DNA is TGTGCCAGCAGTTTGACCGGGGAGCTGTTTTTT.

The chain is built from TRBV4-3 and TRBJ1-2; D ambiguous. Trimming left V 0 bases short and J 4 bases short, with 9 bases between. Germline V lookup: CDR1 LGHNA, CDR2 YSLEER. The CDR3 sequence is 14 residues long. The CDR3 is CASSQEARIYGYTF. The CDR3 coding sequence is TGCGCCAGCAGCCAAGAGGCACGTATCTATGGCTACACCTTC.

The CDR3 loop reads CASSGQGGEAFF. The CDR3 DNA follows: TGTGCCAGCAGCGGGCAGGGAGGTGAAGCTTTCTTT. The V and J genes are TRBV9 and TRBJ1-1, with D possibly being TRBD1 (5 bases). Looked up from germline, CDR1 is SGDLS and CDR2 is YYNGEE. The CDR3 is 12 residues long. V was clipped by 3 bases and J by 7 bases, with 10 bases between them.

This chain uses TRBV11-2 with TRBJ1-5, with no clear D. The V and J ends lost 4 bases and 3 bases respectively, with 10 bases between them. CDR3 length equals 14 residues. Looked up from germline, CDR1 is SGHAT and CDR2 is FQNNGV. CDR3 region: CASSSSRTNQPQHF. The CDR3 nucleotides read TGTGCCAGCAGCTCGAGTAGGACCAATCAGCCCCAGCATTTT. Supplemented by reference TRBV11-2 and TRBJ1-5, the full variable domain reads EAGVAQSPRYKIIEKRQSVAFWCNPISGHATLYWYQQILGQGPKLLIQFQNNGVVDDSQLPKDRFSAERLKGVDSTLKIQPAKLEDSAVYLCASSSSRTNQPQHFGDGTRLSIL.

This clone was observed a handful of times. The rearrangement links TRBV7-8 to TRBJ1-1; D ambiguous. CDR1 is SGHVS, CDR2 FQNEAQ, per germline. V lost 3 bases to trimming and J lost 0 bases, with 8 bases between them. This CDR3 spans 14 amino acids. CDR3 nucleotide sequence: TGTGCCAGCAGCTTTCGACACCTGAACACTGAAGCTTTCTTT. Protein product: CASSFRHLNTEAFF.

The CDR3 is CASSEKVVGFTGELFF. CDR3 coding DNA: TGTGCCAGCAGTGAAAAGGTTGTGGGGTTCACCGGGGAGCTGTTTTTT. V and J are TRBV6-1 and TRBJ2-2; D remains ambiguous. In germline, CDR1 is MNHNS, CDR2 SASEGT. V was shortened by 2 bases and J by 4 bases, with 14 bases between the two germline ends. The CDR3 sequence is 16 residues long.

This clone was recorded once. V is TRBV3-1 (or the pseudogene TRBV3-2) and J is TRBJ2-6; a weak D match, TRBD2 (5 bases). Deletions cut 1 base from V and 0 bases from J, with 13 bases between. The CDR3 is 18 amino acids. Germline CDR1 LGHDT, CDR2 YNNKEL (reference sequence). CDR3 loop: CASSQVSGRNSGANVLTF. DNA for the CDR3: TGTGCCAGCAGCCAAGTAAGTGGGAGAAACTCTGGGGCCAACGTCCTGACTTTC.

This clone showed up just once. The rearrangement links TRBV19 to TRBJ2-2; 7 bases are shared with TRBD1. The CDR3 consists of 16 residues. With 7 bases clipped from V and 3 bases from J, the junction kept 11 bases outside the gene matches. The germline gives CDR1 LNHDA, CDR2 SQIVND (reference sequence). CDR3 DNA sequence: TGTGCCAGTACCCCCCAAAGGGACAGATACACCGGGGAGCTGTTTTTT. Protein product: CASTPQRDRYTGELFF.

The chain employs TRBV19 and TRBJ2-7, with TRBD2 as a possible D gene (6 bases). The CDR3 runs to 14 residues. V lost 4 bases and J lost 3, with 13 bases in between. Germline CDR1 LNHDA, CDR2 SQIVND (reference sequence). The CDR3 coding sequence is TGTGCCAGTAGTACCCGGGACTCTTACTACGAGCAGTACTTC. Residues: CASSTRDSYYEQYF.

The chain has TRBV3-1 (or the pseudogene TRBV3-2) and TRBJ1-2, with D perhaps matching TRBD1 (6 bases). Trimming pared 5 bases from V and 5 bases from J, leaving 9 bases between. Germline CDR1 LGHDT, CDR2 YNNKEL (reference sequence). The CDR3 runs to 12 residues. The CDR3 DNA is TGTGCCAGCAGCGATACAGGGTATGGCTACACCTTC. It is translated as CASSDTGYGYTF.

The chain recombines TRBV5-1 with TRBJ1-2, with D tentatively TRBD1 (5 bases). Per the germline V gene, CDR1 is SGHRS and CDR2 is YFSETQ. V was cut by 5 bases and J by 7 bases, with 15 bases left in between. This CDR3 spans 13 amino acids. The CDR3 here is CASRPTTGAGYTF. The CDR3, as DNA: TGCGCCAGCAGGCCTACCACAGGAGCTGGCTACACCTTC.

The chain has TRBV19 and TRBJ1-3; D unclear. The germline CDR1 and CDR2 sequences are LNHDA and SQIVND (reference sequence). The CDR3 loop spans 14 amino acids. V was trimmed by 2 bases and J by 1 base, leaving 6 bases between them. The DNA for the CDR3 is TGTGCCAGTAGTATAAGTATTTCTGGAAACACCATATATTTT. This codes for CASSISISGNTIYF.

This chain uses TRBV5-5 with TRBJ1-3; D remains unclear. From germline, CDR1 is SGHKS and CDR2 YYEKEE (reference sequence). The CDR3 spans 13 residues. Trimming shortened V by 7 bases and J by 2 bases, and 10 bases separated the two germline ends. CDR3 loop: CASSPPPGNTIYF. The CDR3 DNA reads TGTGCCAGCTCCCCACCCCCTGGAAACACCATATATTTT.

The chain recombines TRBV3-1 (or the pseudogene TRBV3-2) with TRBJ1-6, with D unresolved. The CDR3 loop spans 17 amino acids. V dropped 2 bases and J dropped 5 bases, with 16 bases sitting between them. Germline loops: CDR1 LGHDT, CDR2 YNNKEL (reference sequence). Here the CDR3 DNA reads TGTGCCAGCAGCCAAAATGGGGAGATTGGGGATAATTCACCCCTCCACTTT. It is translated as CASSQNGEIGDNSPLHF.

The rearrangement uses TRBV19 and TRBJ2-7, with 9 bases that match TRBD1. The CDR3 covers 16 residues. Germline assignment: CDR1 LNHDA and CDR2 SQIVND (reference sequence). Trimming took 0 bases from V and 3 from J; bases not matched to a gene: 6. This CDR3 reads CASSIDTGQGYYEQYF. The DNA for the CDR3 is TGTGCCAGTAGTATAGATACGGGACAGGGTTACTACGAGCAGTACTTC.

This clone has just one count. The CDR3: CASSVEGLGETQYF. The CDR3 bases are TGTGCCAGCAGCGTAGAAGGGTTGGGAGAGACCCAGTACTTC. The genes are TRBV9 and TRBJ2-5; D remains unclear. The CDR3 has 14 residues. Germline V lookup: CDR1 SGDLS, CDR2 YYNGEE. V was pared by 0 bases and J by 4 bases, with 10 bases between.

This rearrangement joins TRBV5-1 to TRBJ2-1; 9 positions agree with TRBD2. The CDR3 covers 16 residues. Germline V lookup: CDR1 SGHRS, CDR2 YFSETQ. V gave up 5 bases and J gave up 8 bases; unmatched junction bases: 14. CDR3 region: CASRSTGLAPRDEQFF. The CDR3 bases are TGCGCCAGCAGAAGCACGGGACTAGCCCCCCGCGATGAGCAGTTCTTC.

The V gene is TRBV29-1, the J gene TRBJ1-4; D unclear. The CDR3 consists of 14 residues. Trimming cost V 5 bases and J 7 bases, with 17 bases left between them. The germline gives CDR1 SQVTM, CDR2 ANQGSEA. The CDR3 DNA sequence: TGCAGCGTTCCACGCCCCGGCGGCGGTGAAAAACTGTTTTTT. This sequence encodes CSVPRPGGGEKLFF.

This chain links TRBV5-4 with TRBJ1-1, with 8 bases matching TRBD1. The germline CDR1 and CDR2 sequences are SGHNT and YYREEE (reference sequence). V lost 4 bases and J lost 2; bases outside the gene matches: 10. This CDR3 contains 16 residues. CDR3 residues: CASSRPFGTGNTEAFF. Written as DNA, the CDR3 is TGTGCCAGCAGCCGTCCTTTTGGGACAGGAAACACTGAAGCTTTCTTT.